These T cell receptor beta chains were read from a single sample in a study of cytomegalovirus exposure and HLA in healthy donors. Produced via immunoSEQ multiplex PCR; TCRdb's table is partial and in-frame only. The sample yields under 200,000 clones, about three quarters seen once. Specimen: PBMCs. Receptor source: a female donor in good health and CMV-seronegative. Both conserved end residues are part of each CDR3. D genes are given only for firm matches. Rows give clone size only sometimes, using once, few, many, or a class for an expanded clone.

CDR3 protein: CASSTPGQGYEQYF; CDR3 DNA: TGTGCCAGCAGTACCCCGGGACAGGGATACGAGCAGTACTTC; J gene: TRBJ2-7; D gene: TRBD1; clone size: .; V gene: TRBV2
CDR3 protein: CASSPRGGDTEAFF; CDR3 DNA: TGTGCCAGCAGCCCGCGGGGTGGGGACACTGAAGCTTTCTTT; J gene: TRBJ1-1; D gene: .; clone size: .; V gene: TRBV7-3
CDR3 protein: CASSPGVAGGPHEQYF; CDR3 DNA: TGTGCCAGCTCACCAGGGGTGGCGGGAGGGCCCCACGAGCAGTACTTC; J gene: TRBJ2-7; D gene: TRBD2; clone size: .; V gene: TRBV18
CDR3 protein: CASSDPGRSSYEQYF; CDR3 DNA: TGTGCCAGCAGCGACCCGGGGAGGAGCTCCTACGAGCAGTACTTC; J gene: TRBJ2-7; D gene: .; clone size: .; V gene: TRBV5-4
CDR3 protein: CASTPGTEIYEQYF; CDR3 DNA: TGTGCCAGCACCCCCGGGACAGAGATCTACGAGCAGTACTTC; J gene: TRBJ2-7; D gene: TRBD1; clone size: .; V gene: TRBV2
CDR3 protein: CASSYSSENIQYF; CDR3 DNA: TGTGCCAGCAGTTACTCGAGTGAGAACATTCAGTACTTC; J gene: TRBJ2-4; D gene: .; clone size: .; V gene: TRBV6-6
CDR3 protein: CASSLGIGNQPQHF; CDR3 DNA: TGCGCCAGCAGCTTGGGTATAGGCAATCAGCCCCAGCATTTT; J gene: TRBJ1-5; D gene: .; clone size: few; V gene: TRBV5-1
CDR3 protein: CASSLQSEAGVKFF; CDR3 DNA: TGTGCCAGCAGCCTTCAAAGTGAAGCGGGAGTCAAGTTCTTC; J gene: TRBJ2-1; D gene: TRBD2; clone size: .; V gene: TRBV14
CDR3 protein: CASSGQGPKETQYF; CDR3 DNA: TGTGCCAGCAGTGGACAGGGGCCTAAGGAGACCCAGTACTTC; J gene: TRBJ2-5; D gene: TRBD1; clone size: .; V gene: TRBV27
CDR3 protein: CASSLRRDSSTDTQYF; CDR3 DNA: TGTGCCAGCAGTTTACGCCGGGACTCGAGCACAGATACGCAGTATTTT; J gene: TRBJ2-3; D gene: .; clone size: .; V gene: TRBV27
CDR3 protein: CASSSPGQGDREQYF; CDR3 DNA: TGTGCCAGCAGCTCGCCGGGACAGGGTGATAGGGAGCAGTACTTC; J gene: TRBJ2-7; D gene: TRBD1; clone size: few; V gene: TRBV7-6
CDR3 protein: CASSLVGGVGEQYF; CDR3 DNA: TGTGCCAGCAGCTTAGTTGGGGGGGTGGGGGAGCAGTACTTC; J gene: TRBJ2-7; D gene: TRBD2; clone size: .; V gene: TRBV7-2